These 28 T cell receptor beta chains share one sample of origin, sequenced in a study of blood T cell repertoires in COVID-19. TCRdb's table, derived via immunoSEQ multiplex PCR, lists solely in-frame clones and lacks some. The table lists 300,000 to 400,000 clones, more than 80% of them singletons. The sample was PBMCs or T cells enriched from blood (not recorded which). The receptors stem from a young man who had recovered from COVID-19.

The chain employs TRBV10-3 and TRBJ2-1, with 14 bases fitting TRBD2. This CDR3 is built from 13 residues. V trimming: 10 bases; J trimming: 8 bases; junction bases outside the gene matches: 4. CDR1 is ENHRY and CDR2 is SYGVKD in the germline V gene. In nucleotides, the CDR3 is TGTGCCACCCGACTAGCGGGAGGGGATGAGCAGTTCTTC. This encodes CATRLAGGDEQFF.

The chain uses TRBV6-2 or TRBV6-3 and TRBJ1-1; 8 bases fit TRBD1. Trimming took 2 bases from V and 1 from J; bases not matched to a gene: 6. Germline CDR1 MNHEY, CDR2 SVGEGT. This CDR3 is 16 amino acids long. CDR3 residues: CASSYPQTGANTEAFF. The CDR3 nucleotides read TGTGCCAGCAGTTACCCCCAGACAGGGGCGAACACTGAAGCTTTCTTT.

The gene calls are TRBV5-4 and TRBJ2-5, with a possible D match to TRBD2 (5 bases). The V and J ends lost 0 bases and 0 bases respectively, with 15 bases between them. CDR3 length equals 17 residues. Looked up from germline, CDR1 is SGHNT and CDR2 is YYREEE (reference sequence). CDR3 bases: TGTGCCAGCAGCTTGGCCGGCCGACGGGGAGACCAAGAGACCCAGTACTTC. Its protein product is CASSLAGRRGDQETQYF.

The chain joins TRBV7-6 to TRBJ2-2; possible D gene TRBD2, 5 bases. Per germline, CDR1 SGHVS and CDR2 FNYEAQ. V was trimmed by 5 bases and J by 3 bases, leaving 16 bases between them. The length of the CDR3 is 16 residues. The CDR3 DNA reads as TGTGCCAGCAGCCGGGATGGTAGAGAGTACACCGGGGAGCTGTTTTTT. Translating it yields CASSRDGREYTGELFF.

In nucleotides, the CDR3 is TGTGCCAGCCTGGGACAGGTAAACACTGAAGCTTTCTTT. Its translation is CASLGQVNTEAFF. This rearrangement joins TRBV27 to TRBJ1-1, with TRBD1 matching 8 bases. This CDR3 region has 13 residues. The J segment lost 2 bases and the V segment lost 8 bases, leaving 4 bases of the junction unmatched. From germline, CDR1 is MNHEY and CDR2 SMNVEV (reference sequence).

This chain links TRBV7-3 with TRBJ2-1; 10 bases line up with TRBD2. The CDR3 extends over 18 amino acids. CDR1 SGHTA and CDR2 FQGTGA come from the germline V gene. Trimming cost V 4 bases and J 0 bases; bases outside gene matches: 9. The CDR3 DNA reads TGTGCCAGCAGCTCCTGGACTAGCGGTACTTACTCCTACAATGAGCAGTTCTTC. Amino acid sequence: CASSSWTSGTYSYNEQFF.

The gene calls are TRBV9 and TRBJ1-2; 7 positions match TRBD1. V was clipped by 3 bases and J by 3 bases; unmatched bases: 5. Germline V gives CDR1 SGDLS, CDR2 YYNGEE. The CDR3 has 14 amino acids. The CDR3 region has the DNA TGTGCCAGCAGCGCCGGGACAGACCACTATGGCTACACCTTC. Its protein is CASSAGTDHYGYTF.

Here the CDR3 DNA reads TGCGCCAGCAGCCACACCCAGGGGTTGAACACTGAAGCTTTCTTT. This gives the protein CASSHTQGLNTEAFF. This sequence joins TRBV4-1 and TRBJ1-1, with D possibly being TRBD1 (6 bases). Germline V lookup: CDR1 MGHRA, CDR2 YSYEKL. There are 15 residues in the CDR3. The ends were cut back, 3 bases at V and 0 bases at J, with 11 bases in the middle.

The J gene is TRBJ2-1, the V gene TRBV27, with 7 bases lining up with TRBD2. Germline lookup yields CDR1 MNHEY and CDR2 SMNVEV (reference sequence). CDR3 length: 16 residues. Unmatched junction bases numbered 8, after V lost 5 bases and J lost 1 base. CDR3 loop: CASSVKSGTSYNEQFF. The CDR3 region has the DNA TGTGCCAGCAGTGTAAAAAGCGGGACTTCCTACAATGAGCAGTTCTTC.

This chain connects TRBV4-1 to TRBJ2-3; 7 bases line up with TRBD2. Germline assignment: CDR1 MGHRA and CDR2 YSYEKL. The V and J ends lost 0 bases and 5 bases, in that order; junction bases with no gene match: 8. CDR3 length: 16 residues. The CDR3 reads CASSQDERGMIDTQYF. In nucleotides, the CDR3 is TGCGCCAGCAGCCAAGATGAGCGGGGAATGATAGATACGCAGTATTTT.

V gene TRBV24-1 combines with J gene TRBJ1-2; a possible D gene is TRBD1 (5 bases). Germline V gene lookup returns CDR1 KGHDR and CDR2 SFDVKD. Trimming pared 3 bases from V and 1 base from J, leaving 8 bases between. The CDR3 spans 14 residues. The CDR3 nucleotides read TGTGCCACCAGTGATGGGACTTTTAACTATGGCTACACCTTC. Translated, it gives CATSDGTFNYGYTF.

This clone was observed a few times. The chain joins TRBV27 to TRBJ1-1; no clear D. Germline assignment: CDR1 MNHEY and CDR2 SMNVEV (reference sequence). V lost 3 bases, J lost 6 bases, and 14 bases lay in between. CDR3 length: 14 residues. This CDR3 is CASSFEGKVAEAFF. The CDR3 DNA reads TGTGCCAGCAGTTTCGAGGGTAAGGTAGCTGAAGCTTTCTTT.

The chain is built from TRBV9 and TRBJ1-1, with 7 bases lining up with TRBD1. V lost 4 bases and J lost 1; bases outside the gene matches: 7. The CDR3 is 15 amino acids. The V gene's germline CDR1 is SGDLS and CDR2 YYNGEE. The CDR3 DNA reads as TGTGCCAGCAGCCCCCAGGGACAGTCGAACACTGAAGCTTTCTTT. Translation: CASSPQGQSNTEAFF.

The chain has TRBV6-5 and TRBJ1-2; 9 bases match TRBD1. The CDR3 loop spans 14 amino acids. With V trimmed by 0 bases and J by 8 bases, 4 bases remained unmatched. CDR1 is MNHEY and CDR2 is SVGAGI in the germline V gene. This CDR3 is CASSYSRTGAGYTF. The CDR3 DNA follows: TGTGCCAGCAGTTACTCCCGGACAGGGGCAGGCTACACCTTC.

Turning to this clone: At one end, the junction sequence differs from germline, possibly due to a read error. The chain recombines TRBV6-2 or TRBV6-3 with TRBJ2-1, with D uncertain. The CDR3 totals 13 residues. Germline loops: CDR1 MNHEY, CDR2 SVGEGT. The CDR3 DNA reads TGTGCCAGCAGTTACTCGAATTTAGGTATCAGGCTCTTC. As protein: CASSYSNLGIRLF.

V is TRBV5-5 and J is TRBJ1-2, with D possibly being TRBD1 (5 bases). V dropped 0 bases and J dropped 8 bases, with 11 bases sitting between them. There are 13 residues in the CDR3. Germline CDR1 and CDR2: SGHKS and YYEKEE (reference sequence). In DNA form, the CDR3 reads TGTGCCAGCAGCTTGGGGTCGGGGGAAGGCTACACCTTC. Translation: CASSLGSGEGYTF.

The gene calls are TRBV19 and TRBJ2-4; D is unclear. CDR1 is LNHDA, CDR2 SQIVND, per germline (reference sequence). The CDR3 is 15 residues long. The V gene lost 6 bases and the J gene lost 3 bases, with 15 bases spanning the gap. CDR3 nucleotides: TGTGCCAGTAGGGTCGGGTTCGAGGACAAAAACATTCAGTACTTC. It specifies CASRVGFEDKNIQYF.

Of note for this clone: An end of the junction differs from the germline gene, which may be a read error. This chain's CDR3 is CASGGNGKLFF. CDR3 in DNA: TGCGCCAGCGGGGGGAATGGAAAACTGTTTTTT. This chain connects TRBV10-1 to TRBJ1-4, with a possible D match to TRBD1 (5 bases). The CDR3 contains 11 residues. Looked up from germline, CDR1 is WNHNN and CDR2 is SYGVQD (reference sequence).

This clone was counted only a few times. The chain is built from TRBV5-1 and TRBJ1-2; weak D call: TRBD1 (6 bases). The CDR3 covers 15 residues. V was trimmed by 4 bases and J by 2 bases, leaving 15 bases between them. Germline V gene data show CDR1 as SGHRS and CDR2 as YFSETQ. The CDR3 region is CASSPLERGNYGYTF. CDR3 nucleotide sequence: TGCGCCAGCAGCCCCCTTGAGAGGGGGAACTATGGCTACACCTTC.

The rearrangement joins TRBV6-2 or TRBV6-3 to TRBJ2-7, with TRBD1 matching over 11 bases. V trimming: 2 bases; J trimming: 6 bases; junction bases outside the gene matches: 9. This CDR3 is built from 16 residues. Germline CDR1 is MNHEY and CDR2 is SVGEGT. CDR3 sequence (DNA): TGTGCCAGCAGTTACAATCTCCGGACAGGGGGCCTCGAGCAGTACTTC. This encodes CASSYNLRTGGLEQYF.

J is TRBJ2-7 and V is TRBV11-2; no reliable D call. Germline V CDR1 and CDR2: SGHAT, FQNNGV. The CDR3 sequence is 11 residues long. Deletions cut 3 bases from V and 6 bases from J, with 6 bases between. Here the CDR3 reads CASSFSREQYF. CDR3 in DNA: TGTGCCAGCAGCTTCTCCCGCGAGCAGTACTTC. The complete variable domain, with remaining parts taken from reference TRBV11-2 and TRBJ2-7, reads EAGVAQSPRYKIIEKRQSVAFWCNPISGHATLYWYQQILGQGPKLLIQFQNNGVVDDSQLPKDRFSAERLKGVDSTLKIQPAKLEDSAVYLCASSFSREQYFGPGTRLTVT.

In DNA form, the CDR3 reads TGTGCCATCAGCGGGACAGGGGTTGGTCAGCCCCAGCATTTT. Translation gives CAISGTGVGQPQHF. The J gene is TRBJ1-5, the V gene TRBV10-3; 10 bases fit TRBD1. CDR1 ENHRY and CDR2 SYGVKD come from the germline V gene. This CDR3 comprises 14 residues. V lost 6 bases, J lost 6 bases, and 5 bases stayed unmatched.

This chain connects TRBV11-2 to TRBJ2-4; tentative D call: TRBD2 (5 bases). V lost 0 bases and J lost 7, with 13 bases in between. Germline V lookup: CDR1 SGHAT, CDR2 FQNNGV. This CDR3 comprises 15 residues. CDR3 in amino acids: CASSLEAVSRNIQYF. The CDR3 nucleotides are TGTGCCAGCAGCTTAGAAGCGGTTAGCCGGAACATTCAGTACTTC.

The chain links TRBV2 to TRBJ2-2; 7 bases are a match to TRBD1. The CDR3 contains 17 residues. Germline V gene sequence: CDR1 SNHLY, CDR2 FYNNEI. The J segment lost 1 base and the V segment lost 6 bases, leaving 11 bases of the junction unmatched. CDR3 nucleotide sequence: TGTGCCAGCAGCCCTGGGACAGACCCACTGAACACCGGGGAGCTGTTTTTT. Amino acid sequence: CASSPGTDPLNTGELFF.

The chain couples TRBV6-5 to TRBJ1-1, with TRBD1 matching over 8 bases. This CDR3 is built from 16 residues. V shed 2 bases, J shed 1 base, and the junction held 6 bases outside the gene matches. Germline CDR1 is MNHEY and CDR2 is SVGAGI. The DNA for the CDR3 is TGTGCCAGCAGTTACACGGACAGGGTGGGGAACACTGAAGCTTTCTTT. This sequence encodes CASSYTDRVGNTEAFF.

CDR3 amino acids: CASSQEASGEETQYF. CDR3 nucleotides: TGTGCCAGCAGCCAAGAGGCTAGCGGGGAAGAGACCCAGTACTTC. The genes are TRBV3-1 (or the pseudogene TRBV3-2) and TRBJ2-5; 9 bases align to TRBD2. After removal of 0 bases from V and 3 bases from J, the junction contained 2 bases not matched to a gene. This CDR3 is 15 amino acids long. Per germline, CDR1 LGHDT and CDR2 YNNKEL (reference sequence).

This chain connects TRBV18 to TRBJ2-5; TRBD1 might be the D (5 bases). V lost 3 bases and J 5 bases, leaving 7 bases between the germline ends. Germline CDR1 reads KGHSH; CDR2 reads LQKENI. The CDR3 sequence is 12 residues long. CDR3 residues: CASSPQGETQYF. For the CDR3, the DNA is TGTGCCAGCTCACCCCAGGGCGAGACCCAGTACTTC.

The chain joins TRBV18 to TRBJ2-2, with 10 positions matching TRBD2. Trimming removed 6 bases from V and 2 bases from J; junction bases left unmatched: 9. This CDR3 contains 17 residues. CDR1 is KGHSH, CDR2 LQKENI, per germline. The CDR3, as DNA: TGTGCCAGCTCGCCAGCGGTAGCGGGGGGAAACACCGGGGAGCTGTTTTTT. It encodes CASSPAVAGGNTGELFF. The full variable domain, completed using reference TRBV18 and TRBJ2-2, is NAGVMQNPRHLVRRRGQEARLRCSPMKGHSHVYWYRQLPEEGLKFMVYLQKENIIDESGMPKERFSAEFPKEGPSILRIQQVVRGDSAAYFCASSPAVAGGNTGELFFGEGSRLTVL.